These 26 T cell receptor beta chains originate from one sample sequenced in a study of T cell responses to AZD1222 COVID-19 vaccine. Profiling relied on immunoSEQ multiplex PCR, and the TCRdb table lists in-frame clones only, not all of them. The repertoire holds under 300,000 clones, with over 85% as singletons. This specimen consisted of peripheral blood, obtained on day 0 of AZD1222 vaccination. These receptors were collected from an adult in good health.

CDR3 residues: CASSLADVRGYEQFF. Here the CDR3 DNA reads TGTGCCAGCAGTTTAGCGGACGTACGGGGGTATGAGCAGTTCTTC. V and J are TRBV28 and TRBJ2-1; D perhaps matches TRBD2 (6 bases). Trimming stripped 2 bases from V and 8 bases from J, with 16 bases between. Germline CDR1 is MDHEN and CDR2 is SYDVKM. The CDR3 has 15 residues.

The chain joins TRBV28 to TRBJ2-7; a possible D gene is TRBD2 (6 bases). Germline V lookup: CDR1 MDHEN, CDR2 SYDVKM. The CDR3 loop spans 14 amino acids. V lost 3 bases and J 2 bases, leaving 11 bases between the germline ends. The CDR3 nucleotides are TGTGCCAGCAGTTTTGGAGGGGTGGCCTACGAGCAGTACTTC. Amino acid sequence: CASSFGGVAYEQYF.

This chain uses TRBV2 with TRBJ2-5; tentatively, D is TRBD1 or TRBD2 (6 bases each). The length of the CDR3 is 15 residues. The V end lost 6 bases, the J end lost 2 bases, and 16 bases lay between the germline ends. Germline-derived CDR1 and CDR2 are SNHLY and FYNNEI. The CDR3 DNA follows: TGTGCCAGCAGCAACAGAGGGGGGCCTCAAGAGACCCAGTACTTC. It yields the protein CASSNRGGPQETQYF. Full variable domain (outside the CDR3, taken from reference TRBV2 and TRBJ2-5): EPEVTQTPSHQVTQMGQEVILRCVPISNHLYFYWYRQILGQKVEFLVSFYNNEISEKSEIFDDQFSVERPDGSNFTLKIRSTKLEDSAMYFCASSNRGGPQETQYFGPGTRLLVL.

This chain links TRBV7-9 with TRBJ1-6; TRBD1 is a possible D gene (6 bases). Trimming removed 5 bases from V and 10 bases from J, with 15 bases in between. Germline CDR1 and CDR2: SEHNR and FQNEAQ (reference sequence). This CDR3 region has 14 residues. As DNA, the CDR3 is TGTGCCAGCAGCCAGACAGGTCGGGACTCACCCCTCCACTTT. Translation gives CASSQTGRDSPLHF.

CDR3 amino acids: CASSSLGEQYF. CDR3 DNA sequence: TGTGCCAGCAGTTCCCTCGGGGAGCAGTACTTC. The chain employs TRBV6-2 or TRBV6-3 and TRBJ2-7; D uncertain. V gave up 4 bases and J gave up 7 bases, with 8 bases separating them. CDR1 MNHEY and CDR2 SVGEGT come from the germline V gene. The CDR3 length is 11 residues.

The rearrangement uses TRBV7-2 and TRBJ2-7, with 10 bases fitting TRBD2. In germline, CDR1 is SGHTA, CDR2 FQGNSA. The CDR3 is 14 amino acids. Germline trimming cut 5 bases from V and 1 base from J; bases unmatched to any gene: 2. The CDR3 region has the DNA TGTGCCAGCAGCCGTAGCGGGAGGTCCTACGAGCAGTACTTC. It encodes CASSRSGRSYEQYF.

The chain uses TRBV4-3 and TRBJ2-1; 8 nucleotides agree with TRBD2. V dropped 5 bases and J dropped 6; count of bases not matched to a gene: 6. The CDR3 contains 14 residues. Per the germline V gene, CDR1 is LGHNA and CDR2 is YSLEER. As DNA, the CDR3 is TGCGCCAGCAGCAAAGGGACTAGTCCCAATGAGCAGTTCTTC. Encoded protein: CASSKGTSPNEQFF.

A single count supports this clone. The CDR3 coding sequence is TGTGCCAGCAGTTCGACACGGGATAATGAAAAACTGTTTTTT. This sequence encodes CASSSTRDNEKLFF. The V gene is TRBV28, the J gene TRBJ1-4; D unclear. The V end was cut by 4 bases, the J end by 4 bases, with 10 bases between. CDR3 length equals 14 residues. Germline V gene data show CDR1 as MDHEN and CDR2 as SYDVKM.

V is TRBV6-5 and J is TRBJ2-1, with 7 bases fitting TRBD2. The CDR3 has 13 amino acids. Losses at the gene ends were 6 bases for V and 13 bases for J; bases not matched to a gene: 12. Germline V gene lookup returns CDR1 MNHEY and CDR2 SVGAGI. Written as DNA, the CDR3 is TGTGCCAGCAGCCCCTTAGGGAGGGCCAAACAGTTCTTC. As protein: CASSPLGRAKQFF.

The J gene is TRBJ2-7, the V gene TRBV7-2; D possibly corresponds to TRBD2 (5 bases). Germline V CDR1 and CDR2: SGHTA, FQGNSA. Trimming took off 5 bases at V and 1 base at J, with 21 bases between the two ends. The CDR3 has 17 residues. The CDR3 region has the DNA TGTGCCAGCAGCCCATCCCCTAAGCGGCAAAATTCCTACGAGCAGTACTTC. The encoded protein is CASSPSPKRQNSYEQYF.

The V and J genes are TRBV15 and TRBJ2-2; 10 bases line up with TRBD2. The CDR3 sequence is 18 residues long. Germline CDR1 is LNHNV and CDR2 is YYDKDF (reference sequence). The junction had 9 bases not matched to a gene; V was cut back by 3 bases and J by 2 bases. The CDR3 DNA reads TGTGCCACCAGCAGGAAGGGCCTAGCGGGGGATAACACCGGGGAGCTGTTTTTT. It translates to CATSRKGLAGDNTGELFF.

The rearrangement uses TRBV28 and TRBJ1-1; no reliable D call. CDR1 is MDHEN, CDR2 SYDVKM, per germline. CDR3 length equals 13 residues. V was trimmed by 5 bases and J by 5 bases, leaving 12 bases between them. CDR3 sequence reads: CASSGPDGTEAFF. The CDR3 DNA is TGTGCCAGCAGTGGACCCGACGGGACTGAAGCTTTCTTT.

This chain uses TRBV9 with TRBJ1-2; the D is unclear. This CDR3 is built from 16 residues. Germline V CDR1 and CDR2: SGDLS, YYNGEE. V lost 0 bases, J lost 4 bases, and 16 bases lay in between. CDR3 in amino acids: CASSVAPGPSAYGYTF. CDR3 in DNA: TGTGCCAGCAGCGTAGCCCCAGGACCCAGCGCCTATGGCTACACCTTC.

The gene calls are TRBV4-2 and TRBJ2-3; D possibly matches TRBD1 or TRBD2 (6 bases each). The length of the CDR3 is 15 residues. V dropped 4 bases and J dropped 4 bases, with 15 bases sitting between them. CDR1 and CDR2 (germline): LGHNA, YNFKEQ. The CDR3 loop reads CASSPPGGNPDTQYF. The CDR3, as DNA: TGTGCCAGCAGCCCCCCCGGGGGCAACCCAGATACGCAGTATTTT.

This chain connects TRBV29-1 to TRBJ2-7; 9 bases match TRBD1. V shed 6 bases and J 6 bases; nucleotides not matched to a gene: 9. The CDR3 contains 13 residues. Germline V CDR1 and CDR2: SQVTM, ANQGSEA. The CDR3 sequence: CSVSGQGTVEQYF. The CDR3 nucleotides are TGCAGCGTGTCGGGACAGGGAACCGTCGAGCAGTACTTC.

The V and J genes are TRBV7-9 and TRBJ2-5; D not resolved. The CDR3 runs to 13 residues. With 4 bases removed from V and 1 base from J, the gap between germline ends came to 7 bases. Germline V lookup: CDR1 SEHNR, CDR2 FQNEAQ (reference sequence). The CDR3 DNA reads TGTGCCAGCAGCTGGAGCGCCCAAGAGACCCAGTACTTC. Protein: CASSWSAQETQYF.

J is TRBJ1-3 and V is TRBV4-1, with unresolved D. CDR3 length: 14 amino acids. Germline CDR1 reads MGHRA; CDR2 reads YSYEKL. V gave up 1 base and J gave up 4 bases, with 8 bases separating them. CDR3 bases: TGCGCCAGCAGCCAAGCTGGGATCGGAAACACCATATATTTT. It codes for CASSQAGIGNTIYF.

The chain couples TRBV19 to TRBJ2-1, with 8 bases fitting TRBD1. The CDR3 runs 15 residues. The ends lost 5 bases at V and 7 bases at J; junction bases unmatched: 10. Germline values: CDR1 LNHDA, CDR2 SQIVND (reference sequence). CDR3 in amino acids: CASSFAGGVWNEQFF. CDR3 nucleotide sequence: TGTGCCAGTAGTTTCGCAGGGGGCGTTTGGAATGAGCAGTTCTTC. The full variable domain, with the rest looked up from reference TRBV19 and TRBJ2-1, is DGGITQSPKYLFRKEGQNVTLSCEQNLNHDAMYWYRQDPGQGLRLIYYSQIVNDFQKGDIAEGYSVSREKKESFPLTVTSAQKNPTAFYLCASSFAGGVWNEQFFGPGTRLTVL.

This clone was recorded once. The V gene is TRBV6-6, the J gene TRBJ2-1, with 13 bases aligning to TRBD2. V lost 6 bases and J lost 13; bases outside the gene matches: 6. The germline gives CDR1 MNHNY, CDR2 SVGAGI (reference sequence). This CDR3 has 13 amino acids. The CDR3 coding sequence is TGTGCCAGCAGGACAGGGACTAGCGGGAACCAGTTCTTC. Protein product: CASRTGTSGNQFF.

This rearrangement joins TRBV5-5 to TRBJ2-7; D perhaps matches TRBD1 (6 bases). The CDR3 sequence is 16 residues long. The germline CDR1 and CDR2 sequences are SGHKS and YYEKEE (reference sequence). Between the trimmed V and J ends, which lost 4 bases and 6 bases, there was a span of 23 bases. CDR3 sequence (DNA): TGTGCCAGCAGCGTAAGGCCCGTACAGGGCCCTTTCGAGCAGTACTTC. As protein: CASSVRPVQGPFEQYF.

The chain links TRBV19 to TRBJ2-1, with TRBD2 matching 11 bases. Per germline, CDR1 LNHDA and CDR2 SQIVND (reference sequence). Trimming removed 9 bases from V and 1 base from J; junction bases left unmatched: 2. The CDR3 is 14 residues long. This CDR3 reads CASGLAGSYNEQFF. The CDR3 nucleotides are TGTGCCAGCGGACTAGCGGGTTCCTACAATGAGCAGTTCTTC.

J is TRBJ1-2 and V is TRBV2; 9 bases agree with TRBD1. In germline, CDR1 is SNHLY, CDR2 FYNNEI. Trimming at V came to 6 bases and at J to 6 bases, leaving 11 bases not matched to a gene. The CDR3 has 15 amino acids. The CDR3 bases are TGTGCCAGCAGAACCACAGGGGGCTTTCGCAATGGCTACACCTTC. It translates to CASRTTGGFRNGYTF.

The V and J genes are TRBV28 and TRBJ1-2; 7 bases line up with TRBD1. The CDR3 spans 14 residues. Germline V gene data show CDR1 as MDHEN and CDR2 as SYDVKM. V lost 6 bases to trimming and J lost 7 bases; unmatched junction nucleotides: 11. CDR3 in DNA: TGTGCCAGCAGAAGACAGGGAGAGCGATTTGGCTACACCTTC. This gives the protein CASRRQGERFGYTF.

The chain carries TRBV9 and TRBJ2-3; 9 bases agree with TRBD2. The CDR3 contains 16 residues. Germline V lookup: CDR1 SGDLS, CDR2 YYNGEE. The V and J ends lost 0 bases and 3 bases, in that order; junction bases with no gene match: 5. CDR3 nucleotide sequence: TGTGCCAGCAGCGTAGGTAGCGGGGGTATAACAGATACGCAGTATTTT. Translating it yields CASSVGSGGITDTQYF.

The chain couples TRBV7-2 to TRBJ1-1; D gene ambiguous. This CDR3 contains 12 residues. CDR1 and CDR2 from the germline V gene are SGHTA and FQGNSA. V was pared by 6 bases and J by 1 base, with 6 bases between. The CDR3 region has the DNA TGTGCCAGCAGTCTCCAGAACACTGAAGCTTTCTTT. It is translated as CASSLQNTEAFF.

The chain has TRBV4-1 and TRBJ2-2, with D perhaps TRBD1 or TRBD2 (6 bases each). Deletions cut 2 bases from V and 5 bases from J, with 15 bases between. This CDR3 comprises 16 residues. CDR1 and CDR2 from the germline V gene are MGHRA and YSYEKL. This CDR3 is CASSQPVGGPTGELFF. CDR3 DNA sequence: TGCGCCAGCAGCCAACCCGTCGGGGGCCCAACCGGGGAGCTGTTTTTT.